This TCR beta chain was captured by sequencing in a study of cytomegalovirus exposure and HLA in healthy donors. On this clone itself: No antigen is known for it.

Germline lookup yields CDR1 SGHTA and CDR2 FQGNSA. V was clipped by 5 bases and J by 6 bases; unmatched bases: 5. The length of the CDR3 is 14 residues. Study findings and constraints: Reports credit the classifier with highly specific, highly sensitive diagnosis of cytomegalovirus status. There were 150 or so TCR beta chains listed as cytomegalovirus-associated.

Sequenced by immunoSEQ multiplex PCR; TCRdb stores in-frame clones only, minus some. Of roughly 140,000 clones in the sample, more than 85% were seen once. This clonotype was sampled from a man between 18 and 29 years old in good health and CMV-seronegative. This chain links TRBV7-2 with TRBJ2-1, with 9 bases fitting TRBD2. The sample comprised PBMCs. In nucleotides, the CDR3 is TGTGCCAGCAGCCTCAGCGGGAGGCCCAATGAGCAGTTCTTC. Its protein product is CASSLSGRPNEQFF.